What follows are 2 T cell receptor beta chains derived from one specimen sequenced in a study of Tregs in tolerant kidney transplant recipients. Related graft donors supplied nonmyeloablative bone marrow transplants, and mixed chimerism was transient. The data were produced by immunoSEQ multiplex PCR, yet TCRdb's version contains in-frame clones alone and is incomplete. Counted here are some 47,000 clones, 89% occurring once; the ten biggest clones make up roughly a sixth. The specimen comprised CD8+ T cells from blood (PBMCs), sampled 12 months after the transplant. These TCRs come from a human patient who received a combined kidney and bone marrow transplant. Among the T cells, some may be from the graft donor.

The gene calls are TRBV5-4 and TRBJ2-5; D perhaps matches TRBD2 (6 bases). The germline V and J ends were trimmed by 4 bases and 2 bases, with 18 bases remaining between them. The CDR3 consists of 16 residues. The germline V gene has CDR1 SGHNT and CDR2 YYREEE (reference sequence). CDR3 bases: TGTGCCAGCAGCCCGGGAGCAGTTGTTAATCAAGAGACCCAGTACTTC. Protein sequence: CASSPGAVVNQETQYF.

The genes are TRBV27 and TRBJ2-7, with TRBD1 identical over 9 bases. Germline trimming cut 2 bases from V and 2 bases from J; bases unmatched to any gene: 7. The CDR3 covers 16 residues. Germline CDR1 reads MNHEY; CDR2 reads SMNVEV (reference sequence). The CDR3 nucleotides are TGTGCCAGCAGTTTACTGCCGGGACAGGGTCCCTACGAGCAGTACTTC. Its translation is CASSLLPGQGPYEQYF.